These 7 T cell receptor beta chains came from one sample sequenced in a study of cytomegalovirus exposure and HLA in healthy donors. The primer mix had 60 Vbeta and 13 Jbeta primers. The data were produced by immunoSEQ multiplex PCR, yet TCRdb's version contains in-frame clones alone and is incomplete. The sample contains some 200,000 clones, about 85% of which appear only once. Source material: PBMCs. The receptors here all came from a man in his fifties in good health and CMV-seronegative.

This clone has a handful of counts. V gene TRBV7-9 combines with J gene TRBJ1-1; D ambiguous. The ends were cut back, 2 bases at V and 8 bases at J, with 3 bases in the middle. The CDR3 is made up of 10 amino acids. Germline CDR1 is SEHNR and CDR2 is FQNEAQ (reference sequence). The CDR3 region is CASSLSEAFF. CDR3 DNA sequence: TGTGCCAGCAGCTTAAGCGAAGCTTTCTTT.

This clone was seen more than once but under ten times. Other DNA sequences from this sample encode an identical CDR3 as well. The chain employs TRBV14 and TRBJ2-7, with D possibly matching TRBD1 (6 bases). CDR1 is SGHDN, CDR2 FVKESK, per germline. CDR3 size: 12 residues. The V end lost 4 bases, the J end lost 4 bases, and 8 bases lay between the germline ends. CDR3 nucleotides: TGTGCCAGCAGCCGCCAGGGGTACGAGCAGTACTTC. Translated, it gives CASSRQGYEQYF.

The CDR3 bases are TGTGCCAGCAGCGACACAGGGGGCAGGGGCTACACCTTC. Amino acids: CASSDTGGRGYTF. The V call is TRBV7-2, the J call TRBJ1-2, with 9 bases lining up with TRBD1. The CDR3 loop spans 13 amino acids. V lost 5 bases, J lost 8 bases, and 6 bases stayed unmatched. From germline, CDR1 is SGHTA and CDR2 FQGNSA. Using reference TRBV7-2 and TRBJ1-2 for the parts outside the CDR3, the full variable domain is GAGVSQSPSNKVTEKGKDVELRCDPISGHTALYWYRQSLGQGLEFLIYFQGNSAPDKSGLPSDRFSAERTGGSVSTLTIQRTQQEDSAVYLCASSDTGGRGYTFGSGTRLTVV.

V and J are TRBV13 and TRBJ1-2; 7 bases match TRBD1. The CDR3 loop spans 15 amino acids. Germline trimming cut 7 bases from V and 7 bases from J; bases unmatched to any gene: 15. Germline CDR1 reads PRHDT; CDR2 reads FYEKMQ (reference sequence). The CDR3 nucleotides read TGTGCCAGCACTGTTCAGGGGGAACGGTATCTTGGCTACACCTTC. The encoded protein is CASTVQGERYLGYTF.

The chain is built from TRBV27 and TRBJ1-5; 8 nucleotides align to TRBD1. CDR1 is MNHEY, CDR2 SMNVEV, per germline (reference sequence). The trim removed 2 bases at V and 4 bases at J, leaving 4 bases unmatched. The CDR3 contains 15 residues. CDR3 residues: CASSLLGQVNQPQHF. DNA of the CDR3: TGTGCCAGCAGTTTACTGGGACAGGTGAATCAGCCCCAGCATTTT.

Only one count was recorded for this clone. The J gene is TRBJ2-1, the V gene TRBV14; 8 bases fit TRBD2. Looked up from germline, CDR1 is SGHDN and CDR2 is FVKESK. The CDR3 covers 16 residues. Unmatched junction bases numbered 11, after V lost 6 bases and J lost 4 bases. CDR3 sequence: CASSPAGGAVYNEQFF. Here the CDR3 DNA reads TGTGCCAGCAGTCCAGCCGGGGGGGCGGTTTACAATGAGCAGTTCTTC.

The chain joins TRBV29-1 to TRBJ2-4, with no clear D. Germline CDR1 and CDR2: SQVTM and ANQGSEA. There are 13 residues in the CDR3. With 1 base removed from V and 4 bases from J, the gap between germline ends came to 8 bases. The CDR3 DNA reads as TGCAGCGTTGAAGTACAGTTAAAAAACATTCAGTACTTC. It yields the protein CSVEVQLKNIQYF.